This T cell receptor (beta chain) was profiled in a study of blood T cell repertoires in COVID-19. The V gene lost 1 base and the J gene lost 10 bases, with 14 bases spanning the gap. The CDR3 contains 15 residues. The V gene's germline CDR1 is SGHVS and CDR2 FNYEAQ. TCRdb's table, derived via immunoSEQ multiplex PCR, lists solely in-frame clones and lacks some. The sample holds 270,000 or so clones, 80% to 90% seen once. The rearrangement uses TRBV7-6 and TRBJ1-6, with D maybe TRBD1 (6 bases). The specimen sequenced was peripheral blood. The clonotype originates from a man aged 40-50 years with acute or convalescent COVID-19. In DNA, the CDR3 is TGTGCCAGCAGCTTAGACAGGGCGGTAAAATCACCCCTCCACTTT. It yields the protein CASSLDRAVKSPLHF.